The 24 T cell receptor beta chains in this list originate from one sample, sequenced in a study of T cells after yellow fever vaccination. TCRdb itself ran the 5' RACE reads through MiXCR, one entry per CDR3 protein. The table records 350,000 to 550,000 distinct CDR3 sequences, 18% of them present only once. Sequenced material: PBMCs, taken before the yellow fever booster vaccination. The receptors were gathered from a young man who received the YFV17D yellow fever vaccine.

This clonotype appeared a few times. The V and J genes are TRBV4-2 and TRBJ2-7; D gene unclear. The CDR3 totals 13 residues. Germline CDR1 is LGHNA and CDR2 is YNFKEQ. V was shortened by 0 bases and J by 4 bases, with 7 bases between the two germline ends. CDR3 bases: TGTGCCAGCAGCCAAGAAGTATTATACGAGCAGTACTTC. This gives the protein CASSQEVLYEQYF.

The chain links TRBV6-5 to TRBJ2-7, with D possibly matching TRBD1 (6 bases). The CDR3 is 14 amino acids. Trimming shortened V by 10 bases and J by 4 bases, and 20 bases separated the two germline ends. CDR1 is MNHEY and CDR2 is SVGAGI in the germline V gene. This CDR3 is CATQTSAGDYEQYV. CDR3 nucleotide sequence: TGTGCCACCCAGACGAGCGCAGGGGATTACGAGCAGTACGTC.

The chain carries TRBV6-2 or TRBV6-3 and TRBJ1-2; D remains unclear. Between the trimmed V and J ends, which lost 2 bases and 4 bases, there was a span of 14 bases. The CDR3 runs to 15 residues. The germline V gene encodes CDR1 MNHEY and CDR2 SVGEGT. This CDR3 reads CASSYPIRATYGYTF. CDR3 DNA sequence: TGTGCCAGCAGTTACCCAATCCGGGCTACCTATGGCTACACCTTC.

In this sample, this clonotype turned up a few times. This chain joins TRBV11-2 and TRBJ1-3; D uncertain. The V and J ends lost 4 bases and 0 bases respectively, with 7 bases between them. Per germline, CDR1 SGHAT and CDR2 FQNNGV. The CDR3 has 14 residues. In DNA form, the CDR3 reads TGTGCCAGCAGCTCGGGGTCCTCTGGAAACACCATATATTTT. Translation: CASSSGSSGNTIYF.

This clonotype was seen once. This chain links TRBV4-2 with TRBJ2-3; D tentatively fits TRBD1 or TRBD2 (5 bases each). The CDR3 has 15 residues. Germline-derived CDR1 and CDR2 are LGHNA and YNFKEQ. V was clipped by 3 bases and J by 8 bases, with 18 bases between them. The CDR3 spells CASSHNGQPGRTQYF. As DNA, the CDR3 is TGTGCCAGCAGCCATAACGGTCAGCCGGGGCGTACGCAGTATTTT.

This clonotype was picked up many times. The chain has TRBV12-3 or TRBV12-4 and TRBJ1-4; no firm D call. This CDR3 is built from 14 residues. Trimming took 3 bases from V and 7 from J, leaving 12 bases between them. CDR3 in amino acids: CASSFVGMAEKLFF. The CDR3 region has the DNA TGTGCCAGCAGTTTTGTGGGGATGGCTGAAAAACTGTTTTTT.

This clonotype was counted a few times. The chain uses TRBV2 and TRBJ1-1; D is unresolved. With 7 bases removed from V and 8 bases from J, the gap between germline ends came to 17 bases. The germline V gene has CDR1 SNHLY and CDR2 FYNNEI. The CDR3 has 13 residues. CDR3 amino acids: CASTLQPGTEAFF. The DNA of the CDR3 is TGTGCCAGCACCCTTCAACCGGGTACCGAAGCTTTCTTT.

Ten or more counts support this clonotype. The rearrangement joins TRBV20-1 to TRBJ1-5, with TRBD1 identical over 12 bases. V shed 5 bases and J 5 bases; nucleotides not matched to a gene: 1. Germline V lookup: CDR1 DFQATT, CDR2 SNEGSKA (reference sequence). CDR3 size: 13 residues. As DNA, the CDR3 is TGCAGTGCTGGGACAGGGGGCCATCAGCCCCAGCATTTT. This translates into CSAGTGGHQPQHF.

V is TRBV9 and J is TRBJ1-5, with D perhaps matching TRBD1 (6 bases). V lost 8 bases and J lost 6, with 12 bases in between. The germline gives CDR1 SGDLS, CDR2 YYNGEE. The CDR3 spans 12 residues. CDR3 nucleotides: TGTGCCAGTGGGGACACATTTCAGCCCCAGCATTTT. Its protein is CASGDTFQPQHF. The whole variable domain, remainder taken from reference TRBV9 and TRBJ1-5, is DSGVTQTPKHLITATGQRVTLRCSPRSGDLSVYWYQQSLDQGLQFLIQYYNGEERAKGNILERFSAQQFPDLHSELNLSSLELGDSALYFCASGDTFQPQHFGDGTRLSIL.

The rearrangement uses TRBV11-3 and TRBJ2-3, with TRBD1 matching 10 bases. Germline values: CDR1 SGHNT, CDR2 YENEEA. Germline trimming cut 1 base from V and 4 bases from J; bases unmatched to any gene: 2. The CDR3 spans 15 residues. CDR3 amino acids: CASSLGQGAPDTQYF. Written as DNA, the CDR3 is TGTGCCAGCAGCTTAGGACAGGGGGCCCCAGATACGCAGTATTTT.

This chain uses TRBV20-1 with TRBJ2-4; TRBD2 matches 8 bases. The CDR3 is 15 amino acids. With V trimmed by 5 bases and J by 1 base, 7 bases remained unmatched. CDR1 and CDR2 from the germline V gene are DFQATT and SNEGSKA (reference sequence). This CDR3 reads CSAPGLAGAKNIQYF. The CDR3 bases are TGCAGTGCTCCCGGTTTAGCGGGGGCCAAAAACATTCAGTACTTC.

This clonotype was seen more than once but under ten times. The chain employs TRBV12-3 or TRBV12-4 and TRBJ1-5; tentatively, D is TRBD1 (6 bases). The V end was cut by 6 bases, the J end by 6 bases, with 12 bases between. This CDR3 is built from 13 residues. The DNA of the CDR3 is TGTGCCAGCAGCGGGGGCGTGGGTCAGCCCCAGCATTTT. Protein product: CASSGGVGQPQHF.

V usage is TRBV7-2 and J usage is TRBJ1-2, with D hard to call. This CDR3 is 15 amino acids long. Per the germline V gene, CDR1 is SGHTA and CDR2 is FQGNSA. V was cut by 4 bases and J by 4 bases, with 16 bases left in between. CDR3 DNA: TGTGCCAGCAGCTCCCCGGCGGTGTATTTCTATGGCTACACCTTC. It is translated as CASSSPAVYFYGYTF.

This sequence joins TRBV14 and TRBJ2-1; 10 bases are a match to TRBD2. The V and J ends lost 4 bases and 7 bases, in that order; junction bases with no gene match: 10. The CDR3 totals 16 residues. CDR1 and CDR2 from the germline V gene are SGHDN and FVKESK. CDR3 protein: CASSRLTSGVSNEQFF. DNA of the CDR3: TGTGCCAGCAGCCGATTAACTAGCGGGGTCTCTAATGAGCAGTTCTTC. Filled out from reference TRBV14 and TRBJ2-1, the complete variable domain reads EAGVTQFPSHSVIEKGQTVTLRCDPISGHDNLYWYRRVMGKEIKFLLHFVKESKQDESGMPNNRFLAERTGGTYSTLKVQPAELEDSGVYFCASSRLTSGVSNEQFFGPGTRLTVL.

This clonotype has a handful of counts. This chain links TRBV20-1 with TRBJ2-3; D uncertain. Trimming pared 1 base from V and 2 bases from J, leaving 7 bases between. CDR1 is DFQATT, CDR2 SNEGSKA, per germline (reference sequence). The CDR3 length is 13 residues. The DNA for the CDR3 is TGCAGTGCTAGAGGGCGGAACACAGATACGCAGTATTTT. It encodes CSARGRNTDTQYF.

The V gene is TRBV15, the J gene TRBJ2-5, with D possibly matching TRBD1 (6 bases). CDR3 length: 13 amino acids. The germline CDR1 and CDR2 sequences are LNHNV and YYDKDF (reference sequence). V lost 7 bases and J lost 4, with 13 bases in between. The CDR3 spells CATNRDPGETQYF. The CDR3 bases are TGTGCCACCAACAGGGACCCAGGAGAGACCCAGTACTTC.

The J gene is TRBJ1-6, the V gene TRBV6-5, with TRBD1 matching 9 bases. The trim removed 3 bases at V and 7 bases at J, leaving 7 bases unmatched. Germline V gene data show CDR1 as MNHEY and CDR2 as SVGAGI. The CDR3 is 16 residues long. CDR3 loop: CASSYGQGPINSPLHF. The CDR3 DNA is TGTGCCAGCAGTTATGGACAGGGGCCCATCAATTCACCCCTCCACTTT.

The sample holds a few counts of this clonotype. The J gene is TRBJ1-2, the V gene TRBV10-3, with 8 bases aligning to TRBD1. The germline V gene has CDR1 ENHRY and CDR2 SYGVKD. V lost 8 bases to trimming and J lost 4 bases; unmatched junction nucleotides: 12. The CDR3 consists of 15 residues. This CDR3 is CAIQTLDRDFYGYTF. The CDR3 DNA reads as TGTGCCATCCAAACCCTGGACAGGGACTTCTATGGCTACACCTTC.

The rearrangement uses TRBV29-1 and TRBJ1-1; D is ambiguous. This CDR3 has 14 amino acids. CDR1 is SQVTM, CDR2 ANQGSEA, per germline. V gave up 3 bases and J gave up 4 bases, with 15 bases separating them. CDR3 DNA: TGCAGCGTTGAGCCCCAGCACCGGACCACTGAAGCTTTCTTT. Protein: CSVEPQHRTTEAFF.

The genes are TRBV5-1 and TRBJ2-2; D possibly matches TRBD1 or TRBD2 (5 bases each). Between the trimmed V and J ends, which lost 4 bases and 0 bases, there was a span of 13 bases. CDR1 and CDR2 from the germline V gene are SGHRS and YFSETQ. The CDR3 contains 16 residues. The CDR3 spells CASSRGTATNTGELFF. The CDR3 bases are TGCGCCAGCAGCCGAGGGACGGCAACGAACACCGGGGAGCTGTTTTTT.

This clonotype was counted only a few times. The V call is TRBV7-2, the J call TRBJ2-1; D may be TRBD1 or TRBD2 (5 bases each). The CDR3 is 12 residues long. Germline-derived CDR1 and CDR2 are SGHTA and FQGNSA. Trimming removed 5 bases at V and 10 bases at J, with 12 bases between. In DNA, the CDR3 is TGTGCCAGCAGCCAGGGAGTTCCCGAGCAGTTCTTC. It translates to CASSQGVPEQFF.

The chain uses TRBV29-1 and TRBJ2-5; no reliable D call. The CDR3 contains 11 residues. V was shortened by 8 bases and J by 5 bases, with 12 bases between the two germline ends. Germline values: CDR1 SQVTM, CDR2 ANQGSEA. The CDR3 loop is CSLGSRETQYF. The CDR3 DNA sequence: TGCAGCTTAGGCTCCCGGGAGACCCAGTACTTC.

There are many counts of this clonotype. The rearrangement joins TRBV4-2 to TRBJ1-4; 11 nucleotides match TRBD1. V lost 1 base and J lost 7; bases outside the gene matches: 8. The germline gives CDR1 LGHNA, CDR2 YNFKEQ. There are 17 residues in the CDR3. The CDR3, as DNA: TGTGCCAGCAGCCAAGGAGGCCCCGGGACAGGGGGTGAAAAACTGTTTTTT. Residues: CASSQGGPGTGGEKLFF.

This clonotype was counted a few times. The rearrangement uses TRBV7-9 and TRBJ2-2; 8 nucleotides line up with TRBD1. The CDR3 sequence is 16 residues long. The germline gives CDR1 SEHNR, CDR2 FQNEAQ (reference sequence). J was trimmed by 0 bases and V by 4 bases; bases with no gene match: 4. CDR3 protein: CASSSGGLANTGELFF. CDR3 coding DNA: TGTGCCAGCAGCTCAGGGGGCCTCGCGAACACCGGGGAGCTGTTTTTT.